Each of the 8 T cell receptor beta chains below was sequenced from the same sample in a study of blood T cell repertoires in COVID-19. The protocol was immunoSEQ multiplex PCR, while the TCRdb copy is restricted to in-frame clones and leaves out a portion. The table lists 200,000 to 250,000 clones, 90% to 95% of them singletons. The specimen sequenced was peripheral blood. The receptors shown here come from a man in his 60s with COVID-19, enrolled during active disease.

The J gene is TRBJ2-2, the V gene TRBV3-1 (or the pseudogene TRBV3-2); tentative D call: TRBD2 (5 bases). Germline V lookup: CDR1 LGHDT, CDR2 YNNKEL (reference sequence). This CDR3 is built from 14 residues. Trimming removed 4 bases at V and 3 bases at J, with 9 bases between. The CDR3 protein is CASSLARYTGELFF. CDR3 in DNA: TGTGCCAGCAGCCTAGCGAGGTACACCGGGGAGCTGTTTTTT.

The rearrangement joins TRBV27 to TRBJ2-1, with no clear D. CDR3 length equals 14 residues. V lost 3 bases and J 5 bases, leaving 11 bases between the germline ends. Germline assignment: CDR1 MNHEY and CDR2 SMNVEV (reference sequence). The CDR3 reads CASSLWVGDNEQFF. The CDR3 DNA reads TGTGCCAGCAGTTTGTGGGTAGGAGACAATGAGCAGTTCTTC.

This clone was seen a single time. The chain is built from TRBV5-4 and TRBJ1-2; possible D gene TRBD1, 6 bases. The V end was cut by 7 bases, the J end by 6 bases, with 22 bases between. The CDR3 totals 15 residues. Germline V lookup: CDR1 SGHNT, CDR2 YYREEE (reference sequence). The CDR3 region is CASSSRMGAWDGYTF. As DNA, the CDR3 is TGTGCCAGCTCCTCCAGGATGGGGGCCTGGGATGGCTACACCTTC.

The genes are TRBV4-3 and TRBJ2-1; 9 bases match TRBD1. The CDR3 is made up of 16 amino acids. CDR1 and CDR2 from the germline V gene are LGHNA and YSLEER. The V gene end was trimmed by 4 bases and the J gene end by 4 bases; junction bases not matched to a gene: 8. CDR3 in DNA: TGCGCCAGCAGCCGCAAAGACAGGGGGGGTTACAATGAGCAGTTCTTC. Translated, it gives CASSRKDRGGYNEQFF.

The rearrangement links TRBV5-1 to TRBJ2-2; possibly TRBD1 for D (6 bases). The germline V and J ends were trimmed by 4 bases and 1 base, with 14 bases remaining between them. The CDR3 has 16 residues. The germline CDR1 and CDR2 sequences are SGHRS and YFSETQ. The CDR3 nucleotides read TGCGCCAGCAGCGGATGGACAGCCTTGAACACCGGGGAGCTGTTTTTT. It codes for CASSGWTALNTGELFF.

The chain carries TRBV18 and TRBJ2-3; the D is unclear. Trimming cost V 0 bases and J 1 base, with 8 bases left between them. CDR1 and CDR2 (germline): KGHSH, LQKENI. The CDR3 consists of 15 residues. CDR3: CASSPPLQGTDTQYF. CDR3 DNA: TGTGCCAGCTCACCACCGCTGCAGGGCACAGATACGCAGTATTTT. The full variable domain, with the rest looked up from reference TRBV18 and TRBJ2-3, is NAGVMQNPRHLVRRRGQEARLRCSPMKGHSHVYWYRQLPEEGLKFMVYLQKENIIDESGMPKERFSAEFPKEGPSILRIQQVVRGDSAAYFCASSPPLQGTDTQYFGPGTRLTVL.

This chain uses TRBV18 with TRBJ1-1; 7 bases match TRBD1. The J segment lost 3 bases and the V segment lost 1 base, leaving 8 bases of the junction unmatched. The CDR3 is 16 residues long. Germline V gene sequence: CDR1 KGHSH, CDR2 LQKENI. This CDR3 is CASSPQEGARDTEAFF. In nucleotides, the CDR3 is TGTGCCAGCTCACCACAGGAGGGGGCGCGGGACACTGAAGCTTTCTTT.

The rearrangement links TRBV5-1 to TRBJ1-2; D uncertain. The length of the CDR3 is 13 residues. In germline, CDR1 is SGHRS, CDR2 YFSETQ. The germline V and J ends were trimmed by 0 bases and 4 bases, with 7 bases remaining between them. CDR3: CASSLGQIYGYTF. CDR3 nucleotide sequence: TGCGCCAGCAGCTTGGGGCAGATCTATGGCTACACCTTC.